These 13 T cell receptor beta chains were sequenced from one sample in a study of T-cell memory formation after mild COVID-19. In TCRdb, the 5' RACE reads were re-called with MiXCR into one record per CDR3 protein. This sample has hundreds of thousands of distinct CDR3 sequences, with approximately 25% found just once. What was sequenced was PBMCs or a T cell subset sorted from them (not recorded which). The receptors come from an adult woman who had mild COVID-19 (a few samples of this study predate the infection). Cell type and time point are not known.

This clonotype appeared a single time. This CDR3 is CAWRPTGVRTEAFF. Written as DNA, the CDR3 is TGTGCCTGGAGACCTACAGGGGTTCGCACTGAAGCTTTCTTT. The chain employs TRBV30 and TRBJ1-1; 7 nucleotides line up with TRBD1. Germline V gene lookup returns CDR1 GTSNPN and CDR2 SVGIG (reference sequence). CDR3 length equals 14 residues. The V gene end was trimmed by 3 bases and the J gene end by 4 bases; junction bases not matched to a gene: 8.

This chain joins TRBV12-3 or TRBV12-4 and TRBJ1-2; D is unclear. There are 14 residues in the CDR3. V lost 4 bases to trimming and J lost 4 bases, with 13 bases between them. The CDR3 coding sequence is TGTGCCAGCAGTTATGGGCGGGCCGGCTATGGCTACACCTTC. Amino acids: CASSYGRAGYGYTF.

In this sample, this clonotype turned up a few times. CDR3 bases: TGCGCCAGCAGCCGCGGACAGGGGCTCTATGGCTACACCTTC. It translates to CASSRGQGLYGYTF. V usage is TRBV4-3 and J usage is TRBJ1-2; TRBD1 agrees at 9 bases. The CDR3 runs to 14 residues. CDR1 LGHNA and CDR2 YSLEER come from the germline V gene. V dropped 4 bases and J dropped 4; count of bases not matched to a gene: 4.

The chain couples TRBV7-6 to TRBJ2-1, with 9 nucleotides matching TRBD2. Germline V gene sequence: CDR1 SGHVS, CDR2 FNYEAQ. CDR3 length: 16 residues. With V trimmed by 2 bases and J by 6 bases, 8 bases remained unmatched. CDR3 sequence: CASSLSFSGGFNEQFF. The CDR3 coding sequence is TGTGCCAGCAGCTTATCGTTCAGCGGGGGGTTCAATGAGCAGTTCTTC.

The chain recombines TRBV28 with TRBJ2-7, with TRBD2 matching 11 bases. The V segment lost 4 bases and the J segment 2 bases; nucleotides outside the gene matches: 4. CDR1 MDHEN and CDR2 SYDVKM come from the germline V gene. There are 15 residues in the CDR3. The CDR3 spells CASSSPTSGTYEQYF. DNA for the CDR3: TGTGCCAGCAGTTCACCGACTAGCGGGACCTACGAGCAGTACTTC.

The CDR3 here is CASSQSRGANTGELFF. The CDR3 DNA is TGTGCCAGCAGCCAATCGCGGGGCGCGAACACCGGGGAGCTGTTTTTT. The chain couples TRBV4-2 to TRBJ2-2; D might be TRBD2 (6 bases). V lost 2 bases and J lost 0, with 10 bases in between. The CDR3 is 16 residues long. The germline V gene has CDR1 LGHNA and CDR2 YNFKEQ.

This clonotype was observed a handful of times. The gene calls are TRBV7-9 and TRBJ1-1, with 8 bases that match TRBD1. Losses at the gene ends were 4 bases for V and 1 base for J; bases not matched to a gene: 11. This CDR3 has 17 amino acids. Germline V gene data show CDR1 as SEHNR and CDR2 as FQNEAQ (reference sequence). CDR3 sequence reads: CASSSTDRGLRNTEAFF. The CDR3, as DNA: TGTGCCAGCAGCTCTACCGACAGGGGACTTAGGAACACTGAAGCTTTCTTT.

The J gene is TRBJ2-5, the V gene TRBV11-3; the match to TRBD2 covers 9 bases. The CDR3 is 14 residues long. J gave up 6 bases and V 4 bases, and 6 bases lay outside the gene matches. Germline V gene sequence: CDR1 SGHNT, CDR2 YENEEA. The CDR3 nucleotides are TGTGCCAGCAGCTCACGACTAGCGGTACAGACCCAGTACTTC. It translates to CASSSRLAVQTQYF.

This chain uses TRBV5-6 with TRBJ2-7, with D possibly TRBD2 on 6 matching bases. V was pared by 5 bases and J by 0 bases, with 18 bases between. Germline-derived CDR1 and CDR2 are SGHDT and YYEEEE. This CDR3 has 16 residues. Here the CDR3 DNA reads TGTGCCAGCAGTCCCGCGGGGCGGGCAAGCTCCTACGAGCAGTACTTC. The encoded protein is CASSPAGRASSYEQYF.

This clonotype was counted many times. The rearrangement links TRBV6-1 to TRBJ2-3; TRBD1 is a possible D gene (6 bases). Trimming removed 11 bases from V and 2 bases from J, with 23 bases in between. The V gene's germline CDR1 is MNHNS and CDR2 SASEGT. The CDR3 is 16 residues long. CDR3 in DNA: TGTGCCGGTCAACGTACCACAGGGATCTTCACAGATACGCAGTATTTT. As protein: CAGQRTTGIFTDTQYF.

This clonotype was counted only a few times. V gene TRBV12-3 or TRBV12-4 combines with J gene TRBJ2-1, with D unresolved. Trimming took 3 bases from V and 0 from J, leaving 6 bases between them. This CDR3 is 14 amino acids long. In nucleotides, the CDR3 is TGTGCCAGCAGTTTTGGTCGCTCCTACAATGAGCAGTTCTTC. Translating it yields CASSFGRSYNEQFF.

The chain combines TRBV3-1 with TRBJ1-2; 9 bases are shared with TRBD1. The CDR3 runs 17 residues. The germline gives CDR1 LGHDT, CDR2 YNNKEL (reference sequence). With 2 bases clipped from V and 4 bases from J, the junction kept 11 bases outside the gene matches. The CDR3 spells CASSQSYRDRESYGYTF. The CDR3 nucleotides read TGTGCCAGCAGCCAAAGTTACCGGGACAGGGAGTCCTATGGCTACACCTTC.

The chain carries TRBV7-3 and TRBJ1-1; D unclear. CDR3 length equals 15 residues. V was clipped by 0 bases and J by 8 bases, with 16 bases between them. Germline lookup yields CDR1 SGHTA and CDR2 FQGTGA. DNA for the CDR3: TGTGCCAGCAGCTTAACCCTAGACATGTCTAGCGAAGCTTTCTTT. Protein: CASSLTLDMSSEAFF.